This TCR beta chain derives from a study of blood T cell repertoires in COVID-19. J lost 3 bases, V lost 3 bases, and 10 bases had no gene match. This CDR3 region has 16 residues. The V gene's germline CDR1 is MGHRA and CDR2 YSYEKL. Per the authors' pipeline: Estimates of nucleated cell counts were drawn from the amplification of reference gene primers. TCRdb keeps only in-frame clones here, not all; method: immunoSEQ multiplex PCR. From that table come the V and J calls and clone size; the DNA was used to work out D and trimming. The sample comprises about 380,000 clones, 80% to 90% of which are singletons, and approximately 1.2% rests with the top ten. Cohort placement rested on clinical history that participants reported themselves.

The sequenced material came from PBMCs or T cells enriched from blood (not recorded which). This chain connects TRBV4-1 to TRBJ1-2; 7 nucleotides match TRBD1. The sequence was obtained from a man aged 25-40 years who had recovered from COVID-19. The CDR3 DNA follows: TGCGCCAGCAGCCAGGACGGAGACAGGGCATACTATGGCTACACCTTC. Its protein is CASSQDGDRAYYGYTF.